This TCR beta chain originates from a study of graft-versus-host responses after intestinal transplantation. As for the study in general: Recipients uniformly received anti-thymocyte globulin induction, followed by tacrolimus and steroids for about 3 years.

Of note for this clone: Its antigen is unidentified.

Findings and limits, study-wide: In recipient marrow, GvH clones were found, and some appeared first in ileum or blood.

Sequencing used immunoSEQ multiplex PCR; TCRdb keeps in-frame clones, though not all of them. The table shows about 80,000 clones, with approximately 88% occurring only once. CDR3 length equals 17 residues. The germline gives CDR1 SNHLY, CDR2 FYNNEI. Trimming shortened V by 3 bases and J by 1 base, and 18 bases separated the two germline ends. The V and J genes are TRBV2 and TRBJ1-1; D ambiguous. The receptor comes from a human donor who received an intestinal transplant. Sample: unstimulated CD4+ T cells sorted from spleen or lymph node cells, taken before intestinal transplant. CDR3 nucleotide sequence: TGTGCCAGCAGTGAGGTGGGTCGGGGTTGGGCGAACACTGAAGCTTTCTTT. This translates into CASSEVGRGWANTEAFF.